Described below is a single T cell receptor beta chain sequence and its context. Profiled with immunoSEQ multiplex PCR; TCRdb holds only in-frame clones, not every one. This sample carries around 40,000 clones, roughly four fifths of them seen once, and the ten largest clones take 6.5% to 10%. The data originate from a study of T cells in localized non-small cell lung cancer. The source of this sequence is a man aged 40 to 70 with stage II lung adenocarcinoma. Sequences were derived from PBMCs, sampled before any cancer treatment.

DNA of the CDR3: TGTGCCATCAGTGGACAGGGGAGGCACACTGAAGCTTTCTTT. It translates to CAISGQGRHTEAFF. The J gene is TRBJ1-1, the V gene TRBV10-3, with 8 bases that match TRBD1. The ends lost 4 bases at V and 3 bases at J; junction bases unmatched: 4. Germline loops: CDR1 ENHRY, CDR2 SYGVKD. The CDR3 extends over 14 amino acids.